Below are 16 T cell receptor beta chains sequenced from a single sample in a study of CD8+CD57+ T cells in acquired aplastic anemia. Patients included in sequencing had previously demonstrated CD8+CD57+ cell expansion by flow cytometry. The TCR beta profiling, which covered VDJ combination and CDR3 sequence, was carried out using genomic DNA as the template. TCRdb ran MiXCR on the reads and lists one entry per CDR3 protein. Here the sample spans 210,000 or so distinct CDR3 sequences, roughly 45% being singletons. Sequenced sample: sorted CD4+, CD8+, or CD8+CD57+ T cells (not recorded which) from PBMCs. The receptors here all came from a human donor with aplastic anemia.

At least ten counts were recorded for this clonotype. For the CDR3, the DNA is TGTGCCAGCAGCTCTCCGGGACAGGGAACGGCCCTCCACTTT. This sequence encodes CASSSPGQGTALHF. The chain is built from TRBV7-9 and TRBJ1-6, with 9 nucleotides matching TRBD1. The CDR3 runs 14 residues. The germline V gene has CDR1 SEHNR and CDR2 FQNEAQ (reference sequence). V lost 4 bases and J lost 14; bases outside the gene matches: 9.

This rearrangement joins TRBV20-1 to TRBJ2-7; 9 nucleotides line up with TRBD2. CDR3 size: 15 residues. The V and J ends lost 0 bases and 6 bases, in that order; junction bases with no gene match: 9. The V gene's germline CDR1 is DFQATT and CDR2 SNEGSKA (reference sequence). The CDR3 loop reads CSARDPTAGGVEQYF. CDR3 in DNA: TGCAGTGCTAGAGATCCGACTGCGGGGGGGGTCGAGCAGTACTTC.

With regard to this clonotype: This clone may be a read error of a much larger clone one base away. V gene TRBV10-2 combines with J gene TRBJ2-7; D unclear. The CDR3 consists of 14 residues. Germline CDR1 is WSHSY and CDR2 is SAAADI. DNA of the CDR3: TGTGCCAGCAGCCAAGATGTGGCAGTCTACGAGCAGTACTTC. Amino acid sequence: CASSQDVAVYEQYF.

This clonotype was seen a handful of times. The V and J genes are TRBV18 and TRBJ1-4; a weak D match, TRBD1 (5 bases). This CDR3 contains 17 residues. From germline, CDR1 is KGHSH and CDR2 LQKENI. The germline V and J ends were trimmed by 1 base and 4 bases, with 16 bases remaining between them. CDR3 coding DNA: TGTGCCAGCTCACCACTCGTACCCCGGGGGGTTAATGAAAAACTGTTTTTT. The encoded protein is CASSPLVPRGVNEKLFF.

This clonotype was observed many times. This chain connects TRBV20-1 to TRBJ2-7, with D possibly TRBD2 on 6 matching bases. Trimming stripped 2 bases from V and 3 bases from J, with 17 bases between. The CDR3 extends over 15 amino acids. The germline CDR1 and CDR2 sequences are DFQATT and SNEGSKA (reference sequence). In nucleotides, the CDR3 is TGCAGTGCTAGAAGGAGGGGACTCCTCCGCTACGAGCAGTACTTC. Translated, it gives CSARRRGLLRYEQYF.

This clonotype is a singleton in its sample. This chain uses TRBV27 with TRBJ1-1; D ambiguous. Germline values: CDR1 MNHEY, CDR2 SMNVEV (reference sequence). The CDR3 extends over 11 amino acids. V lost 5 bases, J lost 6 bases, and 7 bases lay in between. CDR3 in DNA: TGTGCCAGCAGTCCCCTCTCTGAAGCTTTCTTT. It is translated as CASSPLSEAFF.

This chain joins TRBV20-1 and TRBJ1-4, with 8 bases matching TRBD1. Unmatched junction bases numbered 5, after V lost 6 bases and J lost 8 bases. The CDR3 covers 12 residues. Germline CDR1 is DFQATT and CDR2 is SNEGSKA (reference sequence). Here the CDR3 reads CSADTGGEKLFF. CDR3 DNA: TGCAGTGCGGATACAGGGGGAGAAAAACTGTTTTTT.

The chain recombines TRBV9 with TRBJ1-3; D ambiguous. The CDR3 spans 13 residues. V lost 2 bases and J 6 bases, leaving 9 bases between the germline ends. Looked up from germline, CDR1 is SGDLS and CDR2 is YYNGEE. The CDR3 is CASSVGPQNTIYF. The CDR3 nucleotides read TGTGCCAGCAGCGTCGGACCGCAAAACACCATATATTTT.

This clonotype was observed many times. This rearrangement joins TRBV5-1 to TRBJ2-2; TRBD1 or TRBD2 may be the D gene (5 bases each). This CDR3 has 15 amino acids. Per the germline V gene, CDR1 is SGHRS and CDR2 is YFSETQ. V dropped 2 bases and J dropped 3 bases, with 11 bases sitting between them. The CDR3 region has the DNA TGCGCCAGCAGCTTCCGGGACGGAGACACCGGGGAGCTGTTTTTT. Its protein is CASSFRDGDTGELFF. The full variable domain, with the rest looked up from reference TRBV5-1 and TRBJ2-2, is KAGVTQTPRYLIKTRGQQVTLSCSPISGHRSVSWYQQTPGQGLQFLFEYFSETQRNKGNFPGRFSGRQFSNSRSEMNVSTLELGDSALYLCASSFRDGDTGELFFGEGSRLTVL.

This rearrangement joins TRBV7-3 to TRBJ1-5, with TRBD1 as a possible D gene (6 bases). Germline CDR1 SGHTA, CDR2 FQGTGA. The ends were cut back, 5 bases at V and 11 bases at J, with 25 bases in the middle. The CDR3 is 16 residues long. The DNA of the CDR3 is TGTGCCAGCAGCGCCGCAGGAGCGGGGGGGCCTGAGACCCAGCATTTT. Residues: CASSAAGAGGPETQHF.

This clonotype has a count of ten or more. V usage is TRBV10-2 and J usage is TRBJ2-2, with 7 bases that match TRBD1. The CDR3 covers 16 residues. Germline lookup yields CDR1 WSHSY and CDR2 SAAADI. V lost 6 bases, J lost 6 bases, and 13 bases stayed unmatched. DNA for the CDR3: TGCGCCAGCAGACCACAGGGGATGGGGACACCCGGGGAGCTGTTTTTT. Translated, it gives CASRPQGMGTPGELFF.

The chain combines TRBV9 with TRBJ1-6, with TRBD1 as a possible D gene (5 bases). The V end was cut by 3 bases, the J end by 13 bases, with 14 bases between. Germline CDR1 and CDR2: SGDLS and YYNGEE. CDR3 length: 13 amino acids. The DNA of the CDR3 is TGTGCCAGCAGCGGGGGCGTCAATCAGCCCCTCCACTTT. This codes for CASSGGVNQPLHF. The whole variable domain, filled in from reference TRBV9 and TRBJ1-6, reads DSGVTQTPKHLITATGQRVTLRCSPRSGDLSVYWYQQSLDQGLQFLIQYYNGEERAKGNILERFSAQQFPDLHSELNLSSLELGDSALYFCASSGGVNQPLHFGNGTRLTVT.

The V and J genes are TRBV7-9 and TRBJ1-2, with 12 bases that match TRBD1. From germline, CDR1 is SEHNR and CDR2 FQNEAQ (reference sequence). The CDR3 length is 14 residues. The junction had 6 bases not matched to a gene; V was cut back by 5 bases and J by 8 bases. CDR3 sequence (DNA): TGTGCCAGCAGCGCGGGACAGGGGGCTTGGGGCTACACCTTC. Translated, it gives CASSAGQGAWGYTF.

The V call is TRBV7-3, the J call TRBJ2-5; 7 positions agree with TRBD1. Trimming took 2 bases from V and 2 from J; bases not matched to a gene: 2. Germline V lookup: CDR1 SGHTA, CDR2 FQGTGA. The CDR3 is made up of 14 amino acids. CDR3 in amino acids: CASSLWTGQETQYF. The CDR3 DNA reads as TGTGCCAGCAGCTTATGGACAGGACAAGAGACCCAGTACTTC.

This clonotype came up a few times. This chain connects TRBV9 to TRBJ1-1; D unclear. The CDR3 runs to 13 residues. The germline V gene has CDR1 SGDLS and CDR2 YYNGEE. The ends were cut back, 3 bases at V and 0 bases at J, with 6 bases in the middle. The CDR3 coding sequence is TGTGCCAGCAGCGAGGGCATGAACACTGAAGCTTTCTTT. It specifies CASSEGMNTEAFF.

The chain has TRBV7-9 and TRBJ2-3; D possibly corresponds to TRBD2 (6 bases). The CDR3 sequence is 15 residues long. Germline CDR1 reads SEHNR; CDR2 reads FQNEAQ (reference sequence). Trimming took 1 base from V and 1 from J, leaving 9 bases between them. The CDR3 DNA reads as TGTGCCAGCAGCTTAGTAGCGGACGGCACAGATACGCAGTATTTT. Its protein product is CASSLVADGTDTQYF.